This TCR beta chain was identified in a study of molecular identifiers for immune sequencing clone quantification. One entry per CDR3 protein, called by TCRdb with MiXCR from the PCR reads. Of about 640,000 distinct CDR3 sequences in the sample, 15% to 20% were seen once. Worth noting for this clonotype: A much larger clone lies a single base off, so this may be a read error.

Germline V lookup: CDR1 SEHNR, CDR2 FQNEAQ (reference sequence). This CDR3 is 15 amino acids long. V was clipped by 1 base and J by 2 bases, with 10 bases between them. Sequences were obtained from naive CD8+ T cells from blood, with Jurkat cell RNA spiked in. Specified subset: FACS-sorted CD8+CD4-CCR7+CD45RA+ naive T cells. The J gene is TRBJ2-3, the V gene TRBV7-9; no clear D gene. This receptor was obtained from a human donor in good health. Some libraries in this study had Jurkat cell RNA spiked in. The CDR3 reads CASSLGRILTDTQYF. In DNA form, the CDR3 reads TGTGCCAGCAGCTTAGGCAGGATTCTCACAGATACGCAGTATTTT.